The entry that follows covers one TCR beta chain sequence. This clonotype was observed a few times. The antigen it binds to is not known. No much larger clone exists at a distance of one base, and base qualities are not known. The source of the sample is a study of response to subunit inactivated influenza vaccine listed by TCRdb under 2018. For context, the study as a whole: The study used deep quantitative T cell receptor repertoire profiling to track responses to a trivalent subunit inactivated influenza vaccine. Overall study results and their limits: The authors proposed that each seasonal influenza vaccination may bring in only a limited number of new T cells.

The receptor library was made with RT-PCR. The sequencing machine was an Illumina HiSeq 2500. TCRdb itself trimmed the public reads at Q25 with fastp, ran MiXCR and retained productive beta chains. CDR3 protein sequences are deduplicated, and each keeps its most common genes and DNA. The sample data list about 780,000 distinct CDR3 sequences, and around 18% of these were observed just once. The ten most abundant clones make up approximately 11% of the sample. The TCR originated in a man in his fifties who received an inactivated influenza vaccine. Donor details come from another sample of the same person, matched by shared clones. This specimen was PBMCs from blood, taken approximately 5 days after vaccination.

The bases read TGTGCCAGCAGTTTTGTGGGGGGGTATGATACGCAGTATTTT. It translates as CASSFVGGYDTQYF. This sequence uses TRBV12-3 or TRBV12-4 and TRBJ2-3; the junction holds 7 bases that match TRBD2. The CDR3 contains 14 residues, cysteine and phenylalanine counted. The read is trimmed to its CDR3 DNA, 42 bases read in frame from base 1. Trimming removed 3 bases from V and 6 bases from J; the gene matches leave 6 bases unexplained.